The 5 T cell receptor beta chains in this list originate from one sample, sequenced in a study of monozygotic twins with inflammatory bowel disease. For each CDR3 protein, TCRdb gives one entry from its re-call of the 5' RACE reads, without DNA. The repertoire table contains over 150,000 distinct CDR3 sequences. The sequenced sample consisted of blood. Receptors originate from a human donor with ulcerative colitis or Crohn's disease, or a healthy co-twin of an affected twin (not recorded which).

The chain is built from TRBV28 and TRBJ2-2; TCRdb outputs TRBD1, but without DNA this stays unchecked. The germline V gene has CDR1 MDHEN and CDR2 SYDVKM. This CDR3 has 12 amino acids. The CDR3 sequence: CATGTGMGELFF.

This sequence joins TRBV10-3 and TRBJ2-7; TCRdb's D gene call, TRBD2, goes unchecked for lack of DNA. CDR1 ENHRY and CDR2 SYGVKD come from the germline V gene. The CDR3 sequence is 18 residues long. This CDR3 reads CATTMRVSRLVASYEQYF.

CDR3 residues: CASSFDGTSYNEQFF. This chain connects TRBV5-1 to TRBJ2-1. Germline V gene lookup returns CDR1 SGHRS and CDR2 YFSETQ. The CDR3 consists of 15 residues. The full variable domain, in which reference TRBV5-1 and TRBJ2-1 provide the parts outside the CDR3, is KAGVTQTPRYLIKTRGQQVTLSCSPISGHRSVSWYQQTPGQGLQFLFEYFSETQRNKGNFPGRFSGRQFSNSRSEMNVSTLELGDSALYLCASSFDGTSYNEQFFGPGTRLTVL.

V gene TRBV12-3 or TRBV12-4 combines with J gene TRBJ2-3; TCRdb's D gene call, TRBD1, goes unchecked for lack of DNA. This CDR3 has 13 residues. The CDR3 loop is CASSYRQEDTQYF.

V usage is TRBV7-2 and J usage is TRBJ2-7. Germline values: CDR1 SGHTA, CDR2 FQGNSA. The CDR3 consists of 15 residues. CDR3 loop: CASSLVVTYSYEQYF. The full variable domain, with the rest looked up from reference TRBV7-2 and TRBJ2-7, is GAGVSQSPSNKVTEKGKDVELRCDPISGHTALYWYRQSLGQGLEFLIYFQGNSAPDKSGLPSDRFSAERTGGSVSTLTIQRTQQEDSAVYLCASSLVVTYSYEQYFGPGTRLTVT.